One sample yielded the 18 T cell receptor beta chains listed below, sequenced in a study of blood T cell repertoires in COVID-19. Data came from immunoSEQ multiplex PCR; TCRdb stores just in-frame clones and leaves some out. The profile shows under 150,000 clones, about 77% of them singletons. Sequenced material: peripheral blood. The receptors come from a man at least 80 years old with acute or convalescent COVID-19.

J is TRBJ2-7 and V is TRBV5-5; TRBD2 is a possible D gene (5 bases). The germline V gene has CDR1 SGHKS and CDR2 YYEKEE (reference sequence). CDR3 length: 15 amino acids. With 2 bases removed from V and 2 bases from J, the gap between germline ends came to 14 bases. DNA of the CDR3: TGTGCCAGCAGCTTATCGGGATCGGCGCCCTACGAGCAGTACTTC. This encodes CASSLSGSAPYEQYF.

The V call is TRBV25-1, the J call TRBJ1-4; no reliable D call. V lost 5 bases to trimming and J lost 8 bases, with 15 bases between them. CDR1 and CDR2 from the germline V gene are MGHDK and SYGVNS. This CDR3 contains 14 residues. The CDR3 spells CASSNRGSGEKLFF. CDR3 nucleotide sequence: TGTGCCAGCAGTAATAGAGGGTCGGGGGAAAAACTGTTTTTT.

CDR3 bases: TGTGCCAGCAGCTTTAGGGGATCCGGGGAGACCCAGTACTTC. This encodes CASSFRGSGETQYF. V usage is TRBV5-4 and J usage is TRBJ2-5; a possible D gene is TRBD1 (5 bases). Per germline, CDR1 SGHNT and CDR2 YYREEE (reference sequence). V lost 2 bases, J lost 5 bases, and 13 bases lay in between. The length of the CDR3 is 14 residues. The full variable domain, with the rest looked up from reference TRBV5-4 and TRBJ2-5, is ETGVTQSPTHLIKTRGQQVTLRCSSQSGHNTVSWYQQALGQGPQFIFQYYREEENGRGNFPPRFSGLQFPNYSSELNVNALELDDSALYLCASSFRGSGETQYFGPGTRLLVL.

The V and J genes are TRBV13 and TRBJ1-4; D is possibly TRBD1 (6 bases). CDR1 and CDR2 from the germline V gene are PRHDT and FYEKMQ (reference sequence). The CDR3 is 16 residues long. The ends were cut back, 2 bases at V and 4 bases at J, with 14 bases in the middle. This CDR3 is CASSLRSGVVNEKLFF. The CDR3 nucleotides are TGTGCCAGCAGCTTAAGATCAGGGGTTGTTAATGAAAAACTGTTTTTT.

The CDR3 reads CATRQGPRVLLHF. CDR3 sequence (DNA): TGTGCCACCCGACAGGGTCCGCGTGTGCTCCTCCACTTT. The chain uses TRBV10-3 and TRBJ1-6, with 7 bases matching TRBD1. The V and J ends lost 10 bases and 15 bases, in that order; junction bases with no gene match: 15. Per germline, CDR1 ENHRY and CDR2 SYGVKD. The CDR3 spans 13 residues.

This chain links TRBV19 with TRBJ1-5, with 10 bases lining up with TRBD1. Germline CDR1 is LNHDA and CDR2 is SQIVND (reference sequence). After removal of 5 bases from V and 5 bases from J, the junction contained 6 bases not matched to a gene. This CDR3 has 15 amino acids. The CDR3 DNA reads as TGTGCCAGTAGTGGGTCGACAGGGGGCTATCAGCCCCAGCATTTT. Its translation: CASSGSTGGYQPQHF. Looking up the rest from reference TRBV19 and TRBJ1-5 gives the full variable domain: DGGITQSPKYLFRKEGQNVTLSCEQNLNHDAMYWYRQDPGQGLRLIYYSQIVNDFQKGDIAEGYSVSREKKESFPLTVTSAQKNPTAFYLCASSGSTGGYQPQHFGDGTRLSIL.

The chain couples TRBV2 to TRBJ2-3; D possibly corresponds to TRBD2 (6 bases). CDR3 length equals 15 residues. The germline CDR1 and CDR2 sequences are SNHLY and FYNNEI. Trimming took 2 bases from V and 6 from J, leaving 15 bases between them. The CDR3 protein is CASSEPGVLRDTQYF. DNA for the CDR3: TGTGCCAGCAGTGAACCGGGGGTCCTGAGGGATACGCAGTATTTT.

V usage is TRBV18 and J usage is TRBJ2-3; D unresolved. This CDR3 has 11 amino acids. V lost 8 bases and J lost 6, with 9 bases in between. Germline lookup yields CDR1 KGHSH and CDR2 LQKENI. The chain's CDR3 is CASATGDTQYF. Written as DNA, the CDR3 is TGTGCCAGCGCTACGGGTGATACGCAGTATTTT.

The chain carries TRBV5-5 and TRBJ1-5; D remains unclear. V was shortened by 0 bases and J by 8 bases, with 12 bases between the two germline ends. Germline V gene sequence: CDR1 SGHKS, CDR2 YYEKEE (reference sequence). The CDR3 length is 14 residues. The CDR3 is CASSLEPGGKPQHF. Written as DNA, the CDR3 is TGTGCCAGCAGCTTGGAACCGGGAGGCAAGCCCCAGCATTTT.

This chain joins TRBV12-3 or TRBV12-4 and TRBJ2-4; 7 bases match TRBD1. Unmatched junction bases numbered 3, after V lost 7 bases and J lost 3 bases. The CDR3 spans 13 residues. CDR3 in DNA: TGTGCCAGCACCAGGGACAGCAAAAACATTCAGTACTTC. It is translated as CASTRDSKNIQYF.

The chain has TRBV11-2 and TRBJ1-6; no clear D gene. V lost 4 bases and J lost 6, with 4 bases in between. The CDR3 is 12 amino acids. Germline assignment: CDR1 SGHAT and CDR2 FQNNGV. The CDR3 here is CASSSSNSPLHF. The CDR3 DNA reads as TGTGCCAGCAGCTCCAGTAATTCACCCCTCCACTTT.

V and J are TRBV10-2 and TRBJ1-5; the D gene is possibly TRBD1 (6 bases). This CDR3 is 14 amino acids long. V was cut by 6 bases and J by 1 base, with 10 bases left in between. From germline, CDR1 is WSHSY and CDR2 SAAADI. The CDR3 DNA is TGCGCCAGCAGACATACAGGGAGCAATCAGCCCCAGCATTTT. It encodes CASRHTGSNQPQHF.

The chain links TRBV7-9 to TRBJ1-5; no firm D call. The CDR3 runs 13 residues. Germline V gene data show CDR1 as SEHNR and CDR2 as FQNEAQ (reference sequence). The V end lost 2 bases, the J end lost 5 bases, and 7 bases lay between the germline ends. CDR3 coding DNA: TGTGCCAGCAGCTTAAGGAGTGATCAGCCCCAGCATTTT. Translated, it gives CASSLRSDQPQHF.

This chain joins TRBV4-1 and TRBJ2-3, with D tentatively TRBD2 (5 bases). Germline values: CDR1 MGHRA, CDR2 YSYEKL. The ends were cut back, 1 base at V and 5 bases at J, with 19 bases in the middle. The CDR3 covers 17 residues. CDR3 nucleotides: TGCGCCAGCAGCCAAGCCGCTTTCGGGGTTATAGAAGATACGCAGTATTTT. Protein sequence: CASSQAAFGVIEDTQYF.

The chain uses TRBV4-1 and TRBJ1-6, with 8 bases lining up with TRBD1. Germline assignment: CDR1 MGHRA and CDR2 YSYEKL. CDR3 length equals 17 residues. Trimming at V came to 2 bases and at J to 5 bases, leaving 8 bases not matched to a gene. CDR3 DNA sequence: TGCGCCAGCAGCCAACCTGACAGGGGATCGGATAATTCACCCCTCCACTTT. This translates into CASSQPDRGSDNSPLHF.

The V call is TRBV27, the J call TRBJ1-6, with D perhaps matching TRBD1 (5 bases). From germline, CDR1 is MNHEY and CDR2 SMNVEV (reference sequence). The V end was cut by 1 base, the J end by 1 base, with 17 bases between. This CDR3 spans 19 amino acids. CDR3 in amino acids: CASSLYQGTTLSYNSPLHF. CDR3 coding DNA: TGTGCCAGCAGTTTATATCAGGGTACAACTTTATCCTATAATTCACCCCTCCACTTT.

The chain links TRBV2 to TRBJ2-7, with TRBD1 matching 8 bases. This CDR3 region has 15 residues. The V segment lost 6 bases and the J segment 0 bases; nucleotides outside the gene matches: 7. CDR1 SNHLY and CDR2 FYNNEI come from the germline V gene. The CDR3 is CASSIGQGLSYEQYF. CDR3 in DNA: TGTGCCAGCAGCATCGGACAGGGCCTCTCCTACGAGCAGTACTTC. Looking up the rest from reference TRBV2 and TRBJ2-7 gives the full variable domain: EPEVTQTPSHQVTQMGQEVILRCVPISNHLYFYWYRQILGQKVEFLVSFYNNEISEKSEIFDDQFSVERPDGSNFTLKIRSTKLEDSAMYFCASSIGQGLSYEQYFGPGTRLTVT.

The chain recombines TRBV7-2 with TRBJ2-7; TRBD1 agrees at 10 bases. This CDR3 has 14 amino acids. V lost 5 bases and J lost 2; bases outside the gene matches: 3. CDR1 SGHTA and CDR2 FQGNSA come from the germline V gene. This chain's CDR3 is CASSPGQGAYEQYF. CDR3 coding DNA: TGTGCCAGCAGCCCCGGACAGGGGGCCTACGAGCAGTACTTC.